The 31 T cell receptor beta chains given below trace back to one sample, sequenced in a study of shared clonotypes between healthy human individuals (dated by TCRdb to 2019 to 2021). Receptors were amplified or captured by the immunoSEQ multiplex PCR assay. TCRdb obtained this table from immuneACCESS and retained in-frame rearrangements with V and J assigned. These tables miss some clones; where compared with another copy, unresolved V genes account for less than half of the shortfall, and the remainder is unexplained. In this sample the table shows 2 million or so clones, about 94% of which occur a single time. Roughly 1% of the sample rests with the top ten. CD8 naive samples were obtained by positive selection for CCR7 among CD45RO-negative cells, yielding a CD45RA+CCR7+ population from which TemRA cells were excluded. Sequences were obtained from naive CD8+ T cells sorted from blood. Taken with the paper, the label for cell subset or site translates to: CD45RA+CCR7+. These receptors came from a man aged 18 to 29 in good health.

On this clone itself: The junction does not match germline at one end; this may be a read error. The CDR3: CANSLWTSGDEQYF. The CDR3 nucleotides are TGCGCCAACAGCTTGTGGACTAGCGGGGACGAGCAGTACTTC. The chain recombines TRBV5-1 with TRBJ2-7; TRBD2 agrees at 12 bases. The CDR3 length is 14 residues. In germline, CDR1 is SGHRS, CDR2 YFSETQ.

Note on this clone: Other DNA sequences from this sample encode an identical CDR3 as well. V is TRBV10-1 and J is TRBJ2-2, with D hard to call. The CDR3 consists of 11 residues. Germline-derived CDR1 and CDR2 are WNHNN and SYGVQD (reference sequence). The V end was cut by 4 bases, the J end by 7 bases, with 4 bases between. The DNA of the CDR3 is TGCGCCAGCAGTGTCGGCGGGGAGCTGTTTTTT. This gives the protein CASSVGGELFF.

The genes are TRBV4-1 and TRBJ2-4; D unclear. The CDR3 contains 13 residues. Germline loops: CDR1 MGHRA, CDR2 YSYEKL. V lost 0 bases, J lost 5 bases, and 5 bases lay in between. The CDR3 sequence is CASSQEDENIQYF. CDR3 nucleotides: TGCGCCAGCAGCCAAGAGGACGAAAACATTCAGTACTTC.

The V call is TRBV4-1, the J call TRBJ1-1, with a tentative D call TRBD1 (5 bases). CDR1 MGHRA and CDR2 YSYEKL come from the germline V gene. Trimming shortened V by 4 bases and J by 3 bases, and 15 bases separated the two germline ends. This CDR3 is built from 15 residues. CDR3 amino acids: CASSLFVQGDTEAFF. CDR3 nucleotide sequence: TGCGCCAGCAGCCTCTTTGTTCAGGGAGACACTGAAGCTTTCTTT.

The chain employs TRBV7-9 and TRBJ2-7; D not resolved. With 3 bases removed from V and 2 bases from J, the gap between germline ends came to 14 bases. The CDR3 extends over 15 amino acids. Looked up from germline, CDR1 is SEHNR and CDR2 is FQNEAQ (reference sequence). CDR3 region: CASSFFLGPTYEQYF. DNA of the CDR3: TGTGCCAGCAGCTTCTTTTTAGGGCCTACCTACGAGCAGTACTTC.

The chain has TRBV5-6 and TRBJ2-5; D may be TRBD2 (5 bases). This CDR3 is 16 amino acids long. CDR1 and CDR2 (germline): SGHDT, YYEEEE. Trimming cost V 3 bases and J 0 bases, with 15 bases left between them. The CDR3 region has the DNA TGTGCCAGCAGCTCGCCGGTTGGCGGGTACCAAGAGACCCAGTACTTC. It specifies CASSSPVGGYQETQYF.

The chain couples TRBV4-3 to TRBJ2-3, with 8 nucleotides matching TRBD2. CDR1 LGHNA and CDR2 YSLEER come from the germline V gene. V was clipped by 0 bases and J by 4 bases; unmatched bases: 12. The CDR3 contains 18 residues. This CDR3 reads CASSQDGAGGSTADTQYF. In nucleotides, the CDR3 is TGCGCCAGCAGCCAAGATGGGGCGGGAGGAAGTACCGCAGATACGCAGTATTTT.

This chain connects TRBV14 to TRBJ2-1; 9 nucleotides agree with TRBD2. V shed 1 base and J 3 bases; nucleotides not matched to a gene: 4. The CDR3 sequence is 16 residues long. Germline V gene lookup returns CDR1 SGHDN and CDR2 FVKESK. The DNA for the CDR3 is TGTGCCAGCAGCCAAGTAGCGGGAGCGGGCTACAATGAGCAGTTCTTC. Amino acids: CASSQVAGAGYNEQFF.

The chain joins TRBV10-3 to TRBJ2-7; TRBD1 matches at 7 bases. The length of the CDR3 is 15 residues. Germline CDR1 ENHRY, CDR2 SYGVKD. After removal of 3 bases from V and 4 bases from J, the junction contained 9 bases not matched to a gene. CDR3 region: CAISDLTGFGYEQYF. The CDR3 coding sequence is TGTGCCATCAGTGACCTGACAGGGTTTGGTTACGAGCAGTACTTC.

This chain joins TRBV7-9 and TRBJ2-5; tentatively, D is TRBD1 or TRBD2 (5 bases each). This CDR3 has 15 amino acids. Germline loops: CDR1 SEHNR, CDR2 FQNEAQ (reference sequence). V lost 3 bases and J lost 5, with 16 bases in between. CDR3 region: CASSLTATSWETQYF. The CDR3 bases are TGTGCCAGCAGCTTGACAGCAACTAGTTGGGAGACCCAGTACTTC.

The genes are TRBV19 and TRBJ2-1, with D tentatively TRBD1 or TRBD2 (5 bases each). The germline V and J ends were trimmed by 4 bases and 9 bases, with 13 bases remaining between them. The CDR3 spans 13 residues. CDR1 is LNHDA and CDR2 is SQIVND in the germline V gene (reference sequence). This CDR3 reads CASSTPLGVEQFF. The CDR3 DNA reads TGTGCCAGTAGTACCCCACTAGGGGTTGAGCAGTTCTTC.

The chain employs TRBV4-1 and TRBJ2-7, with 7 nucleotides matching TRBD1. Germline V gene sequence: CDR1 MGHRA, CDR2 YSYEKL. J lost 3 bases, V lost 0 bases, and 8 bases had no gene match. This CDR3 has 16 residues. CDR3 sequence: CASSQDPSTGFYEQYF. The CDR3 region has the DNA TGCGCCAGCAGCCAAGACCCCTCGACAGGGTTCTACGAGCAGTACTTC.

The chain uses TRBV7-2 and TRBJ2-1; a possible D gene is TRBD2 (5 bases). The germline V gene encodes CDR1 SGHTA and CDR2 FQGNSA. There are 14 residues in the CDR3. V lost 2 bases and J lost 6, with 11 bases in between. The CDR3 sequence: CASSLLLGSNEQFF. CDR3 in DNA: TGTGCCAGCAGCTTACTCTTAGGGAGCAATGAGCAGTTCTTC. The full variable domain, with the rest looked up from reference TRBV7-2 and TRBJ2-1, is GAGVSQSPSNKVTEKGKDVELRCDPISGHTALYWYRQSLGQGLEFLIYFQGNSAPDKSGLPSDRFSAERTGGSVSTLTIQRTQQEDSAVYLCASSLLLGSNEQFFGPGTRLTVL.

The rearrangement joins TRBV28 to TRBJ1-1; tentatively, D is TRBD1 (6 bases). V lost 3 bases, J lost 0 bases, and 17 bases lay in between. The CDR3 runs to 17 residues. Germline CDR1 reads MDHEN; CDR2 reads SYDVKM. CDR3 sequence reads: CASSFDLQGPMNTEAFF. CDR3 coding DNA: TGTGCCAGCAGTTTCGACCTACAGGGACCCATGAACACTGAAGCTTTCTTT.

Remarks on this clone: One end of the junction is discordant with germline, which a read error may explain. The same CDR3 also results from other DNA sequences found in this sample. The chain has TRBV11-2 and TRBJ1-3; D ambiguous. The CDR3 consists of 14 residues. The germline V gene has CDR1 SGHAT and CDR2 FQNNGV. The CDR3 spells CASSLAGTGNTIYF. DNA for the CDR3: TGTGCCAGCAGCTTAGCGGGAACTGGGAACACCATATATTTT.

The V gene is TRBV13, the J gene TRBJ2-1, with 10 positions matching TRBD2. Germline CDR1 is PRHDT and CDR2 is FYEKMQ (reference sequence). This CDR3 comprises 18 residues. Unmatched junction bases numbered 7, after V lost 0 bases and J lost 2 bases. The CDR3 coding sequence is TGTGCCAGCAGCTTAGGGCGTAGCGGGGGGATCACCTACAATGAGCAGTTCTTC. Translation gives CASSLGRSGGITYNEQFF.

The chain uses TRBV11-2 and TRBJ1-6; D unclear. There are 16 residues in the CDR3. With 2 bases removed from V and 0 bases from J, the gap between germline ends came to 8 bases. In germline, CDR1 is SGHAT, CDR2 FQNNGV. The CDR3 here is CASSLSRSSYNSPLHF. In DNA form, the CDR3 reads TGTGCCAGCAGCTTATCCCGGAGCTCCTATAATTCACCCCTCCACTTT.

In this sample, this clone turned up once. The chain links TRBV5-6 to TRBJ2-7; possibly TRBD1 for D (7 bases). This CDR3 is built from 15 residues. V lost 3 bases and J 3 bases, leaving 16 bases between the germline ends. The germline V gene has CDR1 SGHDT and CDR2 YYEEEE. The CDR3 is CASSWDAGQFYEQYF. As DNA, the CDR3 is TGTGCCAGCAGCTGGGACGCGGGACAGTTCTACGAGCAGTACTTC.

The chain combines TRBV7-9 with TRBJ1-3; possibly TRBD1 for D (6 bases). Germline values: CDR1 SEHNR, CDR2 FQNEAQ (reference sequence). The CDR3 loop spans 15 amino acids. Trimming took 6 bases from V and 0 from J, leaving 12 bases between them. Here the CDR3 reads CASRAQGPSGNTIYF. The CDR3 DNA reads TGTGCCAGCAGAGCACAGGGCCCCTCTGGAAACACCATATATTTT.

This chain links TRBV28 with TRBJ1-6; 7 bases agree with TRBD1. The germline V gene encodes CDR1 MDHEN and CDR2 SYDVKM. J gave up 8 bases and V 6 bases, and 13 bases lay outside the gene matches. This CDR3 spans 16 amino acids. The CDR3 sequence is CASRETGLGPDSPLHF. Written as DNA, the CDR3 is TGTGCCAGCAGGGAGACAGGGTTGGGGCCTGATTCACCCCTCCACTTT.

The chain carries TRBV4-3 and TRBJ2-1; 12 bases match TRBD1. The ends lost 4 bases at V and 10 bases at J; junction bases unmatched: 5. Germline CDR1 and CDR2: LGHNA and YSLEER. CDR3 size: 14 residues. CDR3 sequence (DNA): TGCGCCAGCAGCCCGGGACAGGGGGCGTGGGAGCAGTTCTTC. Residues: CASSPGQGAWEQFF.

The V and J genes are TRBV7-2 and TRBJ2-7; D unresolved. Trimming cost V 2 bases and J 0 bases, with 11 bases left between them. This CDR3 has 15 residues. Germline CDR1 and CDR2: SGHTA and FQGNSA. The CDR3 here is CASSLFVGSSYEQYF. The CDR3 nucleotides read TGTGCCAGCAGCTTATTCGTGGGCAGCTCCTACGAGCAGTACTTC. Based on the CDR3 plus reference TRBV7-2 and TRBJ2-7, the full variable domain is GAGVSQSPSNKVTEKGKDVELRCDPISGHTALYWYRQSLGQGLEFLIYFQGNSAPDKSGLPSDRFSAERTGGSVSTLTIQRTQQEDSAVYLCASSLFVGSSYEQYFGPGTRLTVT.

Of note for this clone: One end of the junction does not line up with germline, which may come from a read error. This sequence joins TRBV7-7 and TRBJ2-5; D ambiguous. The length of the CDR3 is 15 residues. CDR1 and CDR2 from the germline V gene are SSHAT and FNYEAQ (reference sequence). CDR3 in amino acids: CASSLGPEIQETQYF. The DNA for the CDR3 is TGTGCTAGCAGTTTAGGTCCGGAGATCCAAGAGACCCAGTACTTC.

The genes are TRBV4-3 and TRBJ2-3; D could derive from TRBD1 or TRBD2 (5 bases each). This CDR3 comprises 18 residues. The ends were cut back, 0 bases at V and 6 bases at J, with 22 bases in the middle. In germline, CDR1 is LGHNA, CDR2 YSLEER. The CDR3 region is CASSQDEAGWYGGDTQYF. The DNA for the CDR3 is TGCGCCAGCAGCCAAGATGAGGCAGGGTGGTATGGCGGGGATACGCAGTATTTT.

Points on this clone: Other DNA sequences within the sample encode an identical CDR3. V usage is TRBV5-4 and J usage is TRBJ2-7, with D maybe TRBD1 (5 bases). Germline V gene data show CDR1 as SGHNT and CDR2 as YYREEE (reference sequence). This CDR3 is built from 15 residues. Trimming cost V 0 bases and J 0 bases, with 10 bases left between them. The CDR3, as DNA: TGTGCCAGCAGCTTGGGGGCAGGGCTCTCCTACGAGCAGTACTTC. Amino acid sequence: CASSLGAGLSYEQYF.

The chain links TRBV4-3 to TRBJ1-2; D is unclear. The CDR3 sequence is 17 residues long. Per germline, CDR1 LGHNA and CDR2 YSLEER. V lost 1 base and J lost 8, with 23 bases in between. The CDR3: CASSQVGGSPSLWGYTF. The CDR3, as DNA: TGCGCCAGCAGCCAAGTCGGCGGCAGTCCGTCATTATGGGGCTACACCTTC.

The chain joins TRBV27 to TRBJ2-3, with TRBD2 matching 7 bases. The CDR3 length is 14 residues. V shed 8 bases, J shed 1 base, and the junction held 6 bases outside the gene matches. The V gene's germline CDR1 is MNHEY and CDR2 SMNVEV (reference sequence). The CDR3 region is CASCWAGGTDTQYF. CDR3 sequence (DNA): TGTGCCAGCTGTTGGGCGGGGGGCACAGATACGCAGTATTTT.

The chain uses TRBV9 and TRBJ2-3; possible D gene TRBD1, 5 bases. This CDR3 contains 15 residues. Per the germline V gene, CDR1 is SGDLS and CDR2 is YYNGEE. V was cut by 0 bases and J by 4 bases, with 12 bases left in between. The CDR3 DNA reads as TGTGCCAGCAGCGTAGCTGGGGCGTCACCAGATACGCAGTATTTT. It encodes CASSVAGASPDTQYF.

Regarding this clone: This sample also contains other DNA sequences that code for the same CDR3. The chain joins TRBV2 to TRBJ1-1; TRBD1 is a possible D gene (6 bases). V lost 6 bases and J lost 2, with 10 bases in between. The germline V gene encodes CDR1 SNHLY and CDR2 FYNNEI. This CDR3 contains 13 residues. CDR3 nucleotides: TGTGCCAGCAGGTTAGGGGGAAACACTGAAGCTTTCTTT. Translation: CASRLGGNTEAFF.

J is TRBJ2-3 and V is TRBV29-1, with 9 bases matching TRBD2. CDR1 and CDR2 (germline): SQVTM, ANQGSEA. V lost 2 bases, J lost 4 bases, and 19 bases stayed unmatched. The CDR3 covers 19 residues. The CDR3 is CSVELTTYLAGGRPDTQYF. In DNA form, the CDR3 reads TGCAGCGTTGAATTGACAACCTACTTGGCGGGGGGGCGGCCAGATACGCAGTATTTT.

The chain has TRBV7-9 and TRBJ2-4; weak D call: TRBD2 (5 bases). V was clipped by 5 bases and J by 0 bases, with 11 bases between them. The germline gives CDR1 SEHNR, CDR2 FQNEAQ (reference sequence). The CDR3 has 15 amino acids. This chain's CDR3 is CASSPEGLAKNIQYF. The CDR3 bases are TGTGCCAGCAGCCCGGAAGGACTAGCCAAAAACATTCAGTACTTC.